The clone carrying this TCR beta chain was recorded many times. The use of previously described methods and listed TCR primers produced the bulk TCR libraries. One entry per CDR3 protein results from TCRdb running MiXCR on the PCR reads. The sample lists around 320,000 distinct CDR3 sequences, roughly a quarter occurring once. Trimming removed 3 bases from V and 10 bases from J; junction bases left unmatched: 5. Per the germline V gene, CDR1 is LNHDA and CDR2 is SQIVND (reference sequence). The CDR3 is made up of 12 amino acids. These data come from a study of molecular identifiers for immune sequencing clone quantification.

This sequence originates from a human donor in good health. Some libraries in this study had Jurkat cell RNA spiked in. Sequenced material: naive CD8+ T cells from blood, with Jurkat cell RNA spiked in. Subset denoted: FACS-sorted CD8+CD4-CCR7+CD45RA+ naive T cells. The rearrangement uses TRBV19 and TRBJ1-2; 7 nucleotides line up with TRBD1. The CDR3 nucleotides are TGTGCCAGTAGTATCCTTGGACAGGACTACACCTTC. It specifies CASSILGQDYTF. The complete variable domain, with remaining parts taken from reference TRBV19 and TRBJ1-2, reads DGGITQSPKYLFRKEGQNVTLSCEQNLNHDAMYWYRQDPGQGLRLIYYSQIVNDFQKGDIAEGYSVSREKKESFPLTVTSAQKNPTAFYLCASSILGQDYTFGSGTRLTVV.